Below, 17 T cell receptor beta chains from the same sample are listed, as sequenced in a study of blood T cell repertoires in COVID-19 (dated by TCRdb to between 2020 and 2021). The library came from the immunoSEQ multiplex PCR assay. TCRdb limited this immuneACCESS table to in-frame rearrangements with V and J called. A share of clones is missing; checked studies link under half to unresolved V genes, and the rest is unexplained. This sample has around 160,000 clones in its table, and more than 70% of those were observed once. Roughly 2.1% of the sample belongs to the ten largest clones. Input material: peripheral blood. The source of these receptors is a human donor in a cohort sampled during active COVID-19.

This clone has just one count. The chain links TRBV18 to TRBJ2-3; D unclear. Germline V lookup: CDR1 KGHSH, CDR2 LQKENI. Trimming pared 2 bases from V and 8 bases from J, leaving 8 bases between. This CDR3 is built from 12 residues. CDR3 sequence (DNA): TGTGCCAGCTCACCATCGTCGGGTACGCAGTATTTT. Translation gives CASSPSSGTQYF.

This chain links TRBV19 with TRBJ1-1; D unresolved. The ends were cut back, 7 bases at V and 2 bases at J, with 11 bases in the middle. CDR1 LNHDA and CDR2 SQIVND come from the germline V gene (reference sequence). The CDR3 is 13 residues long. CDR3 in DNA: TGTGCCAGTAAATTTCAGTCCAACACTGAAGCTTTCTTT. Amino acids: CASKFQSNTEAFF.

V is TRBV28 and J is TRBJ1-2, with 9 nucleotides matching TRBD1. The CDR3 extends over 13 amino acids. J was trimmed by 4 bases and V by 10 bases; bases with no gene match: 7. CDR1 MDHEN and CDR2 SYDVKM come from the germline V gene. CDR3 sequence: CAIDRDRVYGYTF. The CDR3 DNA is TGTGCCATCGATCGGGACAGGGTCTATGGCTACACCTTC.

J is TRBJ2-3 and V is TRBV6-4; D call uncertain. The CDR3 spans 13 residues. The germline V and J ends were trimmed by 3 bases and 8 bases, with 12 bases remaining between them. CDR1 and CDR2 (germline): MRHNA, SNTAGT. As DNA, the CDR3 is TGTGCCAGCAGTGATTATAGCTCTGGTACGCAGTATTTT. It encodes CASSDYSSGTQYF.

In nucleotides, the CDR3 is TGTGCCAGCAGCGTCCACCGGGGCTACGAGCAGTACTTC. It is translated as CASSVHRGYEQYF. The J gene is TRBJ2-7, the V gene TRBV7-3, with a weak D call TRBD2 (5 bases). Germline V lookup: CDR1 SGHTA, CDR2 FQGTGA. The CDR3 is made up of 13 amino acids. Trimming shortened V by 5 bases and J by 3 bases, and 11 bases separated the two germline ends.

This chain joins TRBV28 and TRBJ2-3, with D perhaps TRBD2 (6 bases). Germline CDR1 and CDR2: MDHEN and SYDVKM. Trimming left V 5 bases short and J 5 bases short, with 23 bases between. The CDR3 spans 17 residues. The CDR3 bases are TGTGCCAGCAGTCCCCCCGGGGACGGGAGTTCGAAAGATACGCAGTATTTT. This encodes CASSPPGDGSSKDTQYF.

The chain employs TRBV4-1 and TRBJ1-2, with D maybe TRBD1 (5 bases). Germline CDR1 reads MGHRA; CDR2 reads YSYEKL. Trimming cost V 0 bases and J 8 bases, with 13 bases left between them. The CDR3 length is 14 residues. The CDR3 sequence is CASSQEARVEGYTF. The CDR3 bases are TGCGCCAGCAGCCAAGAGGCCAGGGTTGAAGGCTACACCTTC.

The chain uses TRBV28 and TRBJ2-2; a possible D gene is TRBD1 (6 bases). CDR3 length equals 14 residues. Trimming took off 10 bases at V and 5 bases at J, with 17 bases between the two ends. Germline CDR1 MDHEN, CDR2 SYDVKM. The CDR3 coding sequence is TGTGCCATACCTGGGGGCCCAGGGACCGGGGAGCTGTTTTTT. Residues: CAIPGGPGTGELFF. Full variable domain (rest looked up from reference TRBV28 and TRBJ2-2): DVKVTQSSRYLVKRTGEKVFLECVQDMDHENMFWYRQDPGLGLRLIYFSYDVKMKEKGDIPEGYSVSREKKERFSLILESASTNQTSMYLCAIPGGPGTGELFFGEGSRLTVL.

The chain combines TRBV28 with TRBJ2-2, with 7 bases aligning to TRBD1. Germline values: CDR1 MDHEN, CDR2 SYDVKM. J gave up 1 base and V 7 bases, and 3 bases lay outside the gene matches. This CDR3 is 14 amino acids long. CDR3 protein: CASTPGGNTGELFF. CDR3 nucleotides: TGTGCCAGCACCCCAGGGGGGAACACCGGGGAGCTGTTTTTT.

This chain joins TRBV5-1 and TRBJ2-1, with TRBD1 matching over 8 bases. V gave up 4 bases and J gave up 16 bases; unmatched junction bases: 10. The CDR3 contains 12 residues. Germline V CDR1 and CDR2: SGHRS, YFSETQ. CDR3 protein: CASSPSQGASFF. The CDR3 bases are TGCGCCAGCAGCCCATCCCAGGGGGCTAGCTTCTTC.

This clone came up once. The genes are TRBV28 and TRBJ2-7, with 7 bases fitting TRBD2. The CDR3 is 11 residues long. Germline V CDR1 and CDR2: MDHEN, SYDVKM. For the CDR3, the DNA is TGTGCTGCTCGCGGGAGCTACGAGCAGTACTTC. It codes for CAARGSYEQYF. The full variable domain, in which reference TRBV28 and TRBJ2-7 provide the parts outside the CDR3, is DVKVTQSSRYLVKRTGEKVFLECVQDMDHENMFWYRQDPGLGLRLIYFSYDVKMKEKGDIPEGYSVSREKKERFSLILESASTNQTSMYLCAARGSYEQYFGPGTRLTVT.

The CDR3 spells CASSWTSGRNNEQFF. The CDR3 DNA reads TGTGCCAGCAGTTGGACTAGCGGGAGGAACAATGAGCAGTTCTTC. The rearrangement joins TRBV2 to TRBJ2-1; 14 nucleotides line up with TRBD2. Germline-derived CDR1 and CDR2 are SNHLY and FYNNEI. The CDR3 sequence is 15 residues long. V shed 5 bases and J 5 bases; nucleotides not matched to a gene: 2.

The chain combines TRBV6-2 or TRBV6-3 with TRBJ2-4, with 8 bases identical to TRBD2. Germline values: CDR1 MNHEY, CDR2 SVGEGT. V lost 1 base and J lost 6; bases outside the gene matches: 17. CDR3 size: 19 residues. As DNA, the CDR3 is TGTGCCAGCAGTTACTTACCCGACCGGGGGGGGCGAGCGAGAAACATTCAGTACTTC. It codes for CASSYLPDRGGRARNIQYF.

CDR3 sequence reads: CASSPLYGSSGNTIYF. The CDR3 coding sequence is TGTGCCAGCAGCCCCCTATACGGGAGCTCTGGAAACACCATATATTTT. The chain has TRBV3-1 (or the pseudogene TRBV3-2) and TRBJ1-3; D is ambiguous. CDR1 LGHDT and CDR2 YNNKEL come from the germline V gene (reference sequence). V dropped 4 bases and J dropped 0 bases, with 13 bases sitting between them. The CDR3 spans 16 residues.

This chain connects TRBV2 to TRBJ1-6; D possibly corresponds to TRBD1 (6 bases). This CDR3 spans 15 amino acids. Trimming took off 5 bases at V and 6 bases at J, with 14 bases between the two ends. Germline V gene data show CDR1 as SNHLY and CDR2 as FYNNEI. Here the CDR3 reads CASSSQGRGNSPLHF. CDR3 bases: TGTGCCAGCAGTTCGCAGGGGCGTGGTAATTCACCCCTCCACTTT.

The V call is TRBV19, the J call TRBJ2-7; TRBD2 is a possible D gene (6 bases). CDR1 is LNHDA and CDR2 is SQIVND in the germline V gene (reference sequence). This CDR3 is built from 13 residues. Trimming removed 6 bases at V and 5 bases at J, with 14 bases between. Written as DNA, the CDR3 is TGTGCCAGTAGAATTCACGGGGGAAACGAGCAGTACTTC. This translates into CASRIHGGNEQYF.

This clone was found a few times. V is TRBV10-1 and J is TRBJ2-1; a possible D gene is TRBD1 (6 bases). Germline V CDR1 and CDR2: WNHNN, SYGVQD (reference sequence). Trimming removed 0 bases at V and 4 bases at J, with 10 bases between. This CDR3 region has 15 residues. The CDR3 nucleotides read TGCGCCAGCAGTGAGTCTCGGACAGAGTACAATGAGCAGTTCTTC. Translated: CASSESRTEYNEQFF.